Listed below are T cell receptor beta chains from one sample, sequenced in a study of regulatory T cells in long-lasting Graves disease. TCRdb re-called the multiplex PCR reads with MiXCR, one entry per CDR3 protein. The sample shows some 370,000 distinct CDR3 sequences, about an eighth of them seen only once. The same sample was also studied in work on T cells in Graves' hyperthyroidism and ophthalmopathy.

Sequenced material: peripheral blood mononuclear cells (PBMCs), taken at new diagnosis, from a patient treated with antithyroid drugs. Receptor source: a woman between 18 and 29 years old with Graves disease. The CDR3 runs from the conserved cysteine through the conserved F or W. Each record gives: CDR3 protein, CDR3 DNA, D gene, J gene, clone size, V gene. D genes are given only for firm matches. Clone sizes are given selectively: once, few, many, or a class where the clone is expanded.

CDR3: CASSSGLAGVGGADNEQFF
DNA: TGTGCCAGCAGCTCGGGACTAGCGGGAGTAGGAGGGGCCGACAATGAGCAGTTCTTC
D: TRBD2
J: TRBJ2-1
size: many
V: TRBV7-3

CDR3: CASSISASGPYEQYF
DNA: TGTGCCAGTAGTATATCTGCTAGCGGGCCCTACGAGCAGTACTTC
D: TRBD2
J: TRBJ2-7
size: few
V: TRBV19

CDR3: CASSISGTSYEQYF
DNA: TGTGCCAGCAGTATTAGCGGGACCTCCTACGAGCAGTACTTC
D: TRBD2
J: TRBJ2-7
size: few
V: TRBV27

CDR3: CASSGDGAAGNTIYF
DNA: TGTGCCAGCAGTGGGGACGGAGCCGCTGGAAACACCATATATTTT
D: .
J: TRBJ1-3
size: many
V: TRBV9

CDR3: CSALAGAAYEQYF
DNA: TGCAGCGCCCTAGCGGGAGCTGCCTACGAGCAGTACTTC
D: TRBD2
J: TRBJ2-7
size: many
V: TRBV29-1

CDR3: CSARKLLLNYGYTF
DNA: TGCAGTGCTAGAAAGCTTCTCCTCAACTATGGCTACACCTTC
D: .
J: TRBJ1-2
size: many
V: TRBV20-1

CDR3: CASSFPTSNEQYF
DNA: TGTGCCAGCAGTTTCCCGACGTCTAACGAGCAGTACTTC
D: .
J: TRBJ2-7
size: few
V: TRBV28

CDR3: CASSTGLGVVLAQYF
DNA: TGTGCCAGCAGCACGGGACTAGGGGTGGTGTTGGCCCAGTACTTC
D: TRBD2
J: TRBJ2-5
size: many
V: TRBV7-2

CDR3: CSAPVRQGPYNEQFF
DNA: TGCAGTGCTCCCGTTCGACAGGGACCCTACAATGAGCAGTTCTTC
D: TRBD1
J: TRBJ2-1
size: many
V: TRBV20-1

CDR3: CSVANAGSITGDYGYTF
DNA: TGCAGCGTTGCTAATGCCGGTAGCATAACAGGGGACTATGGCTACACCTTC
D: TRBD1
J: TRBJ1-2
size: few
V: TRBV29-1

CDR3: CASSFGGTANTEAFF
DNA: TGTGCCAGCAGTTTTGGTGGGACTGCGAACACTGAAGCTTTCTTT
D: .
J: TRBJ1-1
size: many
V: TRBV28

CDR3: CASSPDTFNYGYTF
DNA: TGTGCCAGCAGTCCCGACACCTTTAACTATGGCTACACCTTC
D: .
J: TRBJ1-2
size: many
V: TRBV27

CDR3: CASSVIKVSNGNQPQHF
DNA: TGTGCCAGCAGCGTAATAAAGGTATCGAATGGCAATCAGCCCCAGCATTTT
D: .
J: TRBJ1-5
size: many
V: TRBV9

CDR3: CASSSTGANSPLHF
DNA: TGTGCCAGCAGCTCGACAGGGGCTAATTCACCCCTCCACTTT
D: TRBD1
J: TRBJ1-6
size: few
V: TRBV5-5

CDR3: CASSYVRRGPLPTDTQYF
DNA: TGTGCCAGCAGCTATGTCCGCAGGGGACCGCTACCCACAGATACGCAGTATTTT
D: .
J: TRBJ2-3
size: many
V: TRBV11-2

CDR3: CSARDLLRGPDTQYF
DNA: TGCAGTGCTAGAGATCTGTTGCGGGGACCAGATACGCAGTATTTT
D: .
J: TRBJ2-3
size: .
V: TRBV20-1

CDR3: CASSRGLAGETQYF
DNA: TGCGCCAGCAGCAGGGGACTAGCTGGAGAGACCCAGTACTTC
D: TRBD2
J: TRBJ2-5
size: many
V: TRBV5-1

CDR3: CASSVRSQGAF
DNA: TGTGCCAGCAGTGTCCGGTCCCAGGGGGCCTTC
D: TRBD1
J: TRBJ1-2
size: many
V: TRBV2

CDR3: CASSYYRDRENTEAFF
DNA: TGTGCCAGCAGCTACTACCGGGACAGGGAGAACACTGAAGCTTTCTTT
D: TRBD1
J: TRBJ1-1
size: few
V: TRBV6-5

CDR3: CASSVGGQFDEQYF
DNA: TGTGCCAGCAGCGTCGGGGGACAGTTCGACGAGCAGTACTTC
D: .
J: TRBJ2-7
size: .
V: TRBV7-9

CDR3: CASSEELGQVFGNTEAFF
DNA: TGTGCCAGCAGTGAAGAATTAGGGCAGGTCTTCGGCAACACTGAAGCTTTCTTT
D: .
J: TRBJ1-1
size: few
V: TRBV6-1

CDR3: CASSPGGGTSGTDTQYF
DNA: TGTGCCAGCAGCCCAGGGGGGGGGACTAGCGGCACAGATACGCAGTATTTT
D: TRBD2
J: TRBJ2-3
size: many
V: TRBV11-2

CDR3: CASSVGPVGQDSYEQYF
DNA: TGTGCCAGCAGCGTAGGCCCAGTCGGTCAAGACTCCTACGAGCAGTACTTC
D: .
J: TRBJ2-7
size: many
V: TRBV9

CDR3: CASSPTGTGNIQYF
DNA: TGTGCCAGCAGCCCGACAGGGACAGGAAACATTCAGTACTTC
D: TRBD1
J: TRBJ2-4
size: .
V: TRBV7-6

CDR3: CASSPGGASGYFTTSTDTQYF
DNA: TGTGCCAGCAGCCCGGGGGGGGCTAGCGGATATTTTACTACAAGCACAGATACGCAGTATTTT
D: TRBD2
J: TRBJ2-3
size: few
V: TRBV9

CDR3: CASSRNSPLHF
DNA: TGTGCCAGCAGTAGAAATTCACCCCTCCACTTT
D: .
J: TRBJ1-6
size: many
V: TRBV28

CDR3: CASSLSGFEALGYEQYF
DNA: TGTGCCAGCAGTTTATCGGGGTTCGAAGCGTTAGGCTACGAGCAGTACTTC
D: .
J: TRBJ2-7
size: many
V: TRBV28